Shown below are 3 T cell receptor beta chains from a single sample sequenced in a study of identical twins. TCRdb ran MiXCR on the 5' RACE reads and lists one entry per CDR3 protein. Here the sample spans 500,000 or so distinct CDR3 sequences, about 20% being singletons. The same data also contributed to another study, on T cells expressing NK-cell markers.

The sample taken for sequencing was CD4+ T cells sorted from blood. These receptors all come from a woman younger than 30 in good health.

The J gene is TRBJ2-7, the V gene TRBV9, with D perhaps TRBD1 (7 bases). Germline values: CDR1 SGDLS, CDR2 YYNGEE. V was pared by 4 bases and J by 2 bases, with 16 bases between. The CDR3 loop spans 15 amino acids. DNA for the CDR3: TGTGCCAGCAGCCCTGGGGGGCAGGGGGCCTACGAGCAGTACTTC. Translation: CASSPGGQGAYEQYF.

Many counts were recorded for this clonotype. The chain joins TRBV20-1 to TRBJ2-3; D not certain. CDR1 DFQATT and CDR2 SNEGSKA come from the germline V gene (reference sequence). The V end lost 5 bases, the J end lost 5 bases, and 11 bases lay between the germline ends. The CDR3 has 12 residues. As DNA, the CDR3 is TGCAGTGCTGAACTCAAACGAGATACGCAGTATTTT. This gives the protein CSAELKRDTQYF.

The chain recombines TRBV6-5 with TRBJ2-7; TRBD1 or TRBD2 may be the D gene (5 bases each). CDR3 length equals 11 residues. Germline V gives CDR1 MNHEY, CDR2 SVGAGI. The ends were cut back, 9 bases at V and 7 bases at J, with 13 bases in the middle. The CDR3 region is CASYSWGEQYF. CDR3 nucleotide sequence: TGTGCCAGTTACTCCTGGGGGGAGCAGTACTTC.